The TCR beta chain described here comes from a study of shared clonotypes between healthy human individuals (dated by TCRdb to about 2020). Broadly, across the study: The cohort comprised a couple of women and three men aged 18 to 49 years. To estimate repertoire size and how much clonotypes are shared between individuals, the study performed deep sequencing of blood TCR repertoires from about five healthy adults. For each donor, three plates each were used for CD4 naive and CD4 memory, two plates were used for CD8 naive, and one plate was used for CD8 memory. Different laboratories and diverse techniques were used to prepare libraries and sequence TCR repertoires, to increase sequencing depth and limit assay-specific biases. Leukapheresis yielded between about 0.8 and 8.9 billion PBMCs per donor.

Using the deep immunoSEQ assay, TCR CDR3 regions were amplified from genomic DNA by multiplex PCR. Extracted genomic DNA from each cell subset was distributed evenly across all wells of several immunoSEQ 96-well plates, and each plate was treated as a replicate. For sorted subsets, each replicate PCR was loaded with 150 to 250 ng genomic DNA, equivalent to 30,000 or so T cell genomes. The purified libraries were quantified using a Qubit 3.0 fluorometer, sized with a Bioanalyzer 2100, and then quantified again using the KAPA Library Quantification kit. Every immunoSEQ 96-well plate was sequenced on a separate single-read 150-cycle Illumina NextSeq 550 flow cell. Under the source paper's analysis protocol: Because only junctional sequences without quality scores were contained in the immunoSEQ output, filtering matching that applied to full-length reads could not be performed. Sequences were annotated with PyIR, a Python wrapper for IgBLAST v1.9, and V/J genes and CDR3 were assigned using IMGT germline references. Reads were removed for weak V/J assignments (E-value above 1e-6), missing CDR3, stop codons, out-of-frame junctions, or ambiguous translated residues. V3J clonotypes were defined by identical inferred V gene, J gene, and CDR3 amino acid sequence. The percentage overlap between two repertoires was calculated by dividing the number of shared unique clonotypes by the size of the smaller repertoire. Three approaches were used to assess repertoire richness: RTK rarefaction, the Chao1 estimator, and Recon v2.1 estimates of unobserved clonotypes. OLGA was used to compute generation probabilities for all TCRbeta clonotypes that the gDNA method yielded from a handful of donors. The table comes from immuneACCESS by way of TCRdb, which keeps in-frame sequences with V and J called. Part of the clones is missing from these tables; in studies checked, under half for an unresolved V gene and the rest for unknown reasons. That table supplies the V and J calls and clone size; D and trimming were determined from the DNA. The sample table lists more than 80,000 clones, roughly two thirds of them with a count of one. Approximately 49% of the sample goes to the ten largest clones.

Healthy HIV-negative adults with no recently reported acute infections or vaccinations were included as donors. Every donor was a Caucasian adult living in Nashville, Tennessee, USA. CD8 memory samples consisted of magnetically selected CD45RO+ cells combined with CCR7-negative CD45RA+ effector memory (TemRA) cells. Blood was collected by leukapheresis, and PBMCs were isolated by Ficoll-Histopaque density gradient centrifugation and then cryopreserved in liquid nitrogen vapor phase. Purity and quantity of every magnetically sorted T cell population were checked by analytical flow cytometry. Genomic DNA was isolated from each sorted fraction and quantified by UV absorbance on a Nanodrop 2000c. CDR1 and CDR2 were assigned from the germline V gene (reference sequence) as SEHNR and FQNEAQ. Trimming at the junction amounts to 4 bases on V and 2 bases on J, and the germline ends lie 7 bases apart. The CDR3 measures 13 amino acids from cysteine to phenylalanine. Only the CDR3 DNA stays, 39 bases, in frame from base 1.

On the study overall, not on this receptor specifically: Sampling was restricted to blood, and TCR repertoires in tissue are likely to differ from TCR repertoires in blood. Sharing across a handful of donors was observed for approximately 5% of naive CD4, 3.5% of naive CD8, 2% to 2.5% of memory CD4, and about 0.4% of memory CD8 clonotypes. Naive subsets generally had larger estimated clonotype richness than memory subsets did. Pairwise subsampling led to the expectation that sequencing depth would affect the degree of clonotype sharing among donors. Because the study included only a small number of donors, the genetic and exposure-history diversity represented was limited. Even with the large sequencing depth, rarefaction of the sorted-subset datasets indicated that sequencing was incomplete. Higher generation probabilities were observed for clonotypes shared by all four sorted-subset donors than for non-shared clonotypes.

Regarding this clone: What this receptor recognizes is not known. Base-call qualities are not available, and no considerably larger clone is one nucleotide away.

This chain is built from TRBV7-9 and TRBJ2-3, and TRBD1 may be the D gene, going by 6 matching bases. Specimen: memory CD8+ T cells sorted from blood. According to the study, the label for this sample's cell subset or site signals: CD45RO+ cells pooled with CCR7-negative TemRA cells. The TCR sequence derives from a man in his thirties or forties in good health. The DNA sequence is given as TGTGCCAGCAGCTGGGACAACACAGATACGCAGTATTTT. The encoded protein is CASSWDNTDTQYF.